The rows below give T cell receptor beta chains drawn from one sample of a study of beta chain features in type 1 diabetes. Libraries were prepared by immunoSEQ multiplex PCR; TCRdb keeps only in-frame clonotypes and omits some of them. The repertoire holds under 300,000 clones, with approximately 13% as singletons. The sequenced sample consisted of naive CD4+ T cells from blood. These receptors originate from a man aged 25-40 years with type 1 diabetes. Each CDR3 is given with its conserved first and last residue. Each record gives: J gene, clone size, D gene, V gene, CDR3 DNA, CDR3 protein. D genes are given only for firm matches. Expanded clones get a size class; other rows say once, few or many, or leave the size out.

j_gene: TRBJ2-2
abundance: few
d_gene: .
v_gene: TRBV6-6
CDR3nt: TGTGCCAGCAGTTACTTGGAGGGGACGGGGGAGCTGTTTTTT
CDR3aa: CASSYLEGTGELFF

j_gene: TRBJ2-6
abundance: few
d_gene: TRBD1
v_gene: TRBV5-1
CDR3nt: TGCGCCAGCAGCTCGTCACAGGGGGCGCTTGGGGCCAACGTCCTGACTTTC
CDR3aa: CASSSSQGALGANVLTF

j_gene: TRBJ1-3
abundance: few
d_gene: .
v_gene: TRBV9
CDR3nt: TGTGCCAGCAGCGTCGGGGGGCCGGCCCTTACTGGAAACACCATATATTTT
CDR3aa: CASSVGGPALTGNTIYF

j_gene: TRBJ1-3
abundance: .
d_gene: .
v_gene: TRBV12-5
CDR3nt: TGTGCTAGTGGTCATCATAGTGGAAACACCATATATTTT
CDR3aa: CASGHHSGNTIYF

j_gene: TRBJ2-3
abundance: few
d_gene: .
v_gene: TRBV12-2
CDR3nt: TGTGCAAGTCGCTTAACCGGACTAGCGGGACAGGAAGATACGCAGTATTTT
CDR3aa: CASRLTGLAGQEDTQYF

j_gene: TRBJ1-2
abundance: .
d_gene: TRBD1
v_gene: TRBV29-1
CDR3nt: TGCAGCGCCCAGGGGGCGGGTGGCTACACCTTC
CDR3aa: CSAQGAGGYTF

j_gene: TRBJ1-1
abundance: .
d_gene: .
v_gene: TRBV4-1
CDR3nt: TGCGCCAGCAGCCCCCCGGACACTGAAGCTTTCTTT
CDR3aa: CASSPPDTEAFF

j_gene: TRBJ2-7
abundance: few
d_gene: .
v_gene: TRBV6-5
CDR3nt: TGTGCCAGCCGAAGCTCAGGCGTTAACTCCTACGAGCAGTACTTC
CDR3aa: CASRSSGVNSYEQYF

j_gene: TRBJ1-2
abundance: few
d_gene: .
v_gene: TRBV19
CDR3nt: TGTGCCAGTAGTATGGCAAGGGGCATCCATGGCTACACCTTC
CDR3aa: CASSMARGIHGYTF

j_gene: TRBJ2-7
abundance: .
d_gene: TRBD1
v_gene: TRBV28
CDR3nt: TGTGCCAGCAGTTTGAACGGACAGGGGGCGGAGGAGCAGTACTTC
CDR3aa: CASSLNGQGAEEQYF